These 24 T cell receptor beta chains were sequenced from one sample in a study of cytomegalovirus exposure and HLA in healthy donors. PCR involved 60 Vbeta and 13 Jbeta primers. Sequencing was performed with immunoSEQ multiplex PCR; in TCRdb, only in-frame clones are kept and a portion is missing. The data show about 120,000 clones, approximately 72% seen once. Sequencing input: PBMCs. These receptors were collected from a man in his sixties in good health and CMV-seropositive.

As DNA, the CDR3 is TGCAGCGTTGAGGTCGGGGTAGCCGATACGAACACCGGGGAGCTGTTTTTT. The encoded protein is CSVEVGVADTNTGELFF. J is TRBJ2-2 and V is TRBV29-1; D is possibly TRBD2 (5 bases). Germline-derived CDR1 and CDR2 are SQVTM and ANQGSEA. Deletions cut 3 bases from V and 0 bases from J, with 17 bases between. The CDR3 is 17 amino acids.

CDR3 bases: TGTGCCATCCATAGCGGGACCAGCTACGAGCAGTACTTC. Its protein product is CAIHSGTSYEQYF. V is TRBV28 and J is TRBJ2-7, with 8 bases matching TRBD2. This CDR3 spans 13 amino acids. V lost 10 bases to trimming and J lost 3 bases; unmatched junction nucleotides: 8. The germline V gene has CDR1 MDHEN and CDR2 SYDVKM.

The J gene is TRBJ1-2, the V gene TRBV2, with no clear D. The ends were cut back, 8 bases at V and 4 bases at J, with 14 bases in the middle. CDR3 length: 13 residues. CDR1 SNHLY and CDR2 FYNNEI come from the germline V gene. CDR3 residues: CASLTPGSYGYTF. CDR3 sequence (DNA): TGTGCCAGCCTGACCCCCGGGAGCTATGGCTACACCTTC.

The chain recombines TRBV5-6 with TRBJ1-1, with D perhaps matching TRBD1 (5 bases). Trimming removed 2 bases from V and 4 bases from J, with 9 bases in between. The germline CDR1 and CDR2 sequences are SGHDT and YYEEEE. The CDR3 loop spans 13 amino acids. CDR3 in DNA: TGTGCCAGCAGCTTAATTCAGGGCACTGAAGCTTTCTTT. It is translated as CASSLIQGTEAFF.

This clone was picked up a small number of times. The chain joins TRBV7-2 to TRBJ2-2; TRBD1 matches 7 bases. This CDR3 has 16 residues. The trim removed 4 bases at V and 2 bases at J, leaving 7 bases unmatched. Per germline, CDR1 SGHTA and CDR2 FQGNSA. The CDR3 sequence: CASSSQTGLNTGELFF. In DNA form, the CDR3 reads TGTGCCAGCAGCTCCCAGACAGGGTTAAACACCGGGGAGCTGTTTTTT.

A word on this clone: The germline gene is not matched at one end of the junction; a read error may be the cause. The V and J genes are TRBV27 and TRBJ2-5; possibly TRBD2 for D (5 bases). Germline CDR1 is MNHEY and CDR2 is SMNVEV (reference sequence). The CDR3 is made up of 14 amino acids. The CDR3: CASRSQGSGEAQYF. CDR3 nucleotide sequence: TGTGCCAGCAGAAGCCAAGGGAGCGGAGAGGCCCAGTACTTC.

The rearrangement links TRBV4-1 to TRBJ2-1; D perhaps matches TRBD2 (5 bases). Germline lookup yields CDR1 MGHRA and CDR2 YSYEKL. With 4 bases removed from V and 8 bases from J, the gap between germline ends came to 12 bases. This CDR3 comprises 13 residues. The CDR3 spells CASSRGASYEQFF. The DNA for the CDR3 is TGCGCCAGCAGCCGGGGAGCTAGCTATGAGCAGTTCTTC.

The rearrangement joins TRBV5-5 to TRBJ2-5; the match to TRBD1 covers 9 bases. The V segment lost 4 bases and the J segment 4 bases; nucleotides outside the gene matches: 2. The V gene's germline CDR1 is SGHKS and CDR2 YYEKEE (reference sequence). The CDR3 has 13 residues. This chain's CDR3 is CASSPGQGETQYF. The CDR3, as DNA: TGTGCCAGCAGCCCGGGACAGGGAGAGACCCAGTACTTC.

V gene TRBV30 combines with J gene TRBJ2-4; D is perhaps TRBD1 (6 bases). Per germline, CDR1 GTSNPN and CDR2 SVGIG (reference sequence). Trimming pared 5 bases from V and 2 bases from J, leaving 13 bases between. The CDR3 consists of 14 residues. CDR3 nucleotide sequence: TGTGCCTGGGAGAACAGGGTATCCAAAAACATTCAGTACTTC. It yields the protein CAWENRVSKNIQYF.

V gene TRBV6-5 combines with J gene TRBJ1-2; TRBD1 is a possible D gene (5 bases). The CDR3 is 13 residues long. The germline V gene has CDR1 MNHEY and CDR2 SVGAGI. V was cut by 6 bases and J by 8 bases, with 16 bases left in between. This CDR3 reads CASRPRGKSGYTF. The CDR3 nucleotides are TGTGCCAGCAGGCCCCGGGGGAAGAGCGGCTACACCTTC.

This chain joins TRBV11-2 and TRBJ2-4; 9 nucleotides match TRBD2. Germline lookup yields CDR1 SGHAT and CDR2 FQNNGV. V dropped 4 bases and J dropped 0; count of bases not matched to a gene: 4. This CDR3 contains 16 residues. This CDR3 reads CASSSLAGVAKNIQYF. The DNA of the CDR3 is TGTGCCAGCAGCTCCTTAGCGGGGGTAGCCAAAAACATTCAGTACTTC. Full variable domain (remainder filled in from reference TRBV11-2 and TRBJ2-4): EAGVAQSPRYKIIEKRQSVAFWCNPISGHATLYWYQQILGQGPKLLIQFQNNGVVDDSQLPKDRFSAERLKGVDSTLKIQPAKLEDSAVYLCASSSLAGVAKNIQYFGAGTRLSVL.

The CDR3 sequence is CASSLDARGGGETQYF. In DNA, the CDR3 is TGTGCCAGCAGCTTAGATGCCCGGGGGGGCGGAGAGACCCAGTACTTC. The chain is built from TRBV11-3 and TRBJ2-5; 8 bases are shared with TRBD2. The CDR3 loop spans 16 amino acids. With V trimmed by 0 bases and J by 4 bases, 7 bases remained unmatched. Germline CDR1 and CDR2: SGHNT and YENEEA.

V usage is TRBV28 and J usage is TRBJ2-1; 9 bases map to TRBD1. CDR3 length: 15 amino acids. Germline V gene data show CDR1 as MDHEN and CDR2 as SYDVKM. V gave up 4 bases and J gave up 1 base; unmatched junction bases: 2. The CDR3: CASSSGQGSYNEQFF. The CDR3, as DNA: TGTGCCAGCAGTTCCGGACAGGGGTCCTACAATGAGCAGTTCTTC.

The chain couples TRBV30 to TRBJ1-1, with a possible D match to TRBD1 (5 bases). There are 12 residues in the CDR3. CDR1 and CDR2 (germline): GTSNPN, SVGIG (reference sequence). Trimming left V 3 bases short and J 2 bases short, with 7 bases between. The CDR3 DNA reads TGTGCCTGGAGGACAGAAAACACTGAAGCTTTCTTT. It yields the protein CAWRTENTEAFF.

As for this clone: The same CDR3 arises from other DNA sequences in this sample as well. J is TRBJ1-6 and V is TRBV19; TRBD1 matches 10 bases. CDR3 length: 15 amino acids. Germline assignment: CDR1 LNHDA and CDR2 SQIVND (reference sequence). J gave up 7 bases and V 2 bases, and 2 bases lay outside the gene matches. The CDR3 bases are TGTGCCAGTAGTATATTGGGACAGGGGAATTCACCCCTCCACTTT. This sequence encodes CASSILGQGNSPLHF.

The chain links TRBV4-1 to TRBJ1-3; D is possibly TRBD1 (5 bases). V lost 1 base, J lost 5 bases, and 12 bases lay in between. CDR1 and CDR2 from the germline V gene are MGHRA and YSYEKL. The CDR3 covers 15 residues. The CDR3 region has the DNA TGCGCCAGCAGCCAAGTGCGGGGCATTCGAAACACCATATATTTT. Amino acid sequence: CASSQVRGIRNTIYF.

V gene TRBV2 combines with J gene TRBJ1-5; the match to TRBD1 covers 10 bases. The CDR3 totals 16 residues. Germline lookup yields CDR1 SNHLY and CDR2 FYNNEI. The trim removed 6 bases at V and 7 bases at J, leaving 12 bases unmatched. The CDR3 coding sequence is TGTGCCAGCAGACTAGGACAGGGGGAGGGTTCGCAGCCCCAGCATTTT. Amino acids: CASRLGQGEGSQPQHF.

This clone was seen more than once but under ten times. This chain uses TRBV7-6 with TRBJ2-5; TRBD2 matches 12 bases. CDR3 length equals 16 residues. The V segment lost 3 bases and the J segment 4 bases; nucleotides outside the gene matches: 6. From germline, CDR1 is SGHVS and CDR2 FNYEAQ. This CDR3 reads CASSFTSGGFRETQYF. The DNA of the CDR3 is TGTGCCAGCAGCTTCACTAGCGGGGGGTTTCGAGAGACCCAGTACTTC.

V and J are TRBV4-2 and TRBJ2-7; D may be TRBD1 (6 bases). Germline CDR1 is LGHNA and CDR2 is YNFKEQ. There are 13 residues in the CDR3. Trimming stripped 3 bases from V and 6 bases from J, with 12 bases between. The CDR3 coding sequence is TGTGCCAGCAGCCAGACTCGGACAGCCGAGCAGTACTTC. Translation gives CASSQTRTAEQYF.

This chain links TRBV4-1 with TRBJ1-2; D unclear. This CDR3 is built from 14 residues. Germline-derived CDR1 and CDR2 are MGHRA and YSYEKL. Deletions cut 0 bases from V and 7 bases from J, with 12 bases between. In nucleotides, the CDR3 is TGCGCCAGCAGCCAAGATATCCGGGTGCGTGGCTACACCTTC. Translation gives CASSQDIRVRGYTF.

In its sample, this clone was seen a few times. CDR3 protein: CASSAGLAPSTDTQYF. For the CDR3, the DNA is TGTGCCAGCAGTGCTGGACTAGCTCCTAGCACAGATACGCAGTATTTT. The chain links TRBV28 to TRBJ2-3; 8 bases agree with TRBD2. Germline V gene lookup returns CDR1 MDHEN and CDR2 SYDVKM. Trimming cost V 5 bases and J 0 bases; bases outside gene matches: 7. The CDR3 length is 16 residues.

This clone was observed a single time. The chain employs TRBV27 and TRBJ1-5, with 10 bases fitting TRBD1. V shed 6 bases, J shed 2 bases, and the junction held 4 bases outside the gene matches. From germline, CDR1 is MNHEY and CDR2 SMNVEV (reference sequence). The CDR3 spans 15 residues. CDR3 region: CASRGTGAGNQPQHF. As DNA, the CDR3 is TGTGCCAGCAGGGGGACAGGGGCTGGCAATCAGCCCCAGCATTTT.

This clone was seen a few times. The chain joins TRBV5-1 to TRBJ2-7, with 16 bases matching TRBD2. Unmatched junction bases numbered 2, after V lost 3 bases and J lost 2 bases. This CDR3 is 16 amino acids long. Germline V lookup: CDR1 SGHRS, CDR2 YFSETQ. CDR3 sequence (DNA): TGCGCCAGCAGCTCGGGACTAGCGGGAGGGCCCTACGAGCAGTACTTC. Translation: CASSSGLAGGPYEQYF.

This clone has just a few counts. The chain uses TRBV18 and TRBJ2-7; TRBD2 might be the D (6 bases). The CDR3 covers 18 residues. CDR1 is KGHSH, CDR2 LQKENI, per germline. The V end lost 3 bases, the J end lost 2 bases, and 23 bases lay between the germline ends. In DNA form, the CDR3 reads TGTGCCAGCTCACCCTTCTACACCGGGGGAGGAGGGACCTACGAGCAGTACTTC. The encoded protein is CASSPFYTGGGGTYEQYF.